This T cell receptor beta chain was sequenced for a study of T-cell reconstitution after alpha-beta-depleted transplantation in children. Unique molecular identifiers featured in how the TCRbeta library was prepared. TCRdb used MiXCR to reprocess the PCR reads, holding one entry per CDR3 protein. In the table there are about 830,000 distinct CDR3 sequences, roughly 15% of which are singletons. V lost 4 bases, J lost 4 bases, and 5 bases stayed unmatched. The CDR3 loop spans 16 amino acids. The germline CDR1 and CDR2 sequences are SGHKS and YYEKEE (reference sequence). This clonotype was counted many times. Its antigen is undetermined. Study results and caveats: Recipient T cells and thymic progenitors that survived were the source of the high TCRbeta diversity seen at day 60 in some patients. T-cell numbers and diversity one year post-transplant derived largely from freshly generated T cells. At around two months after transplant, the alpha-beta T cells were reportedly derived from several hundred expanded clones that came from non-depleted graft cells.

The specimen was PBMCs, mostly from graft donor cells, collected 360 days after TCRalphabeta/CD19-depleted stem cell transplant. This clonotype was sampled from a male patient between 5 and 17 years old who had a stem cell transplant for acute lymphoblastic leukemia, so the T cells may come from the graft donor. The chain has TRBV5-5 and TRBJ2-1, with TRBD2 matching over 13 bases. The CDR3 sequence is CASSVPGLAGYNEQFF. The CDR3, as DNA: TGTGCCAGCAGCGTGCCGGGACTAGCGGGGTACAATGAGCAGTTCTTC.